A selection of T cell receptor beta chains follows, all from one sample in a study of blood T cell repertoires in COVID-19. Clones were sequenced by immunoSEQ multiplex PCR, and TCRdb holds only the in-frame ones, with some missing. The repertoire has about 140,000 clones, about 83% of them found once; the top ten carry roughly 4%. Material for sequencing was peripheral blood. The source of these receptors is a woman in her thirties or forties with acute or convalescent COVID-19. Both conserved end residues are part of each CDR3. A D gene is named only where the DNA matches it firmly. Not every row has a clone size; where given, it reads once, few, many or a size class.

v_gene	j_gene	abundance	d_gene	CDR3nt	CDR3aa
TRBV2	TRBJ1-1	NA	NA	TGTGCCAGCAGTGAAGCAGCACCCATGAACACTGAAGCTTTCTTT	CASSEAAPMNTEAFF
TRBV18	TRBJ2-1	NA	NA	TGTGCCAGCTCTCTCCTACCAGGGTCAAACCTTATCAACAATGAGCAGTTCTTC	CASSLLPGSNLINNEQFF
TRBV10-3	TRBJ1-4	NA	TRBD1	TGTGCCAGCCGGGGACAGCTTGAAAAACTGTTTTTT	CASRGQLEKLFF
TRBV5-6	TRBJ1-2	NA	TRBD1	TGTGCCAGCAGGCCTGGACAGGCCATCTTTAACTATGGCTACACCTTC	CASRPGQAIFNYGYTF
TRBV6-5	TRBJ1-6	NA	NA	TGTGCCAGCAGTTACGCCCCCACAGGGTATTCACCCCTCCACTTT	CASSYAPTGYSPLHF
TRBV6-2/TRBV6-3	TRBJ1-2	NA	TRBD1	TGTGCCAGCAGTTTCTCTGACAGGGGAGTTGGCTACACCTTC	CASSFSDRGVGYTF
TRBV7-2	TRBJ2-6	NA	NA	TGTGCCAGCAGCTTAGGTCGGGGTCCTGGGGCCAACGTCCTGACTTTC	CASSLGRGPGANVLTF
TRBV7-9	TRBJ1-2	NA	TRBD1	TGTGCCAGCAGCCCTCTGACAGGGGACTACACCTTC	CASSPLTGDYTF
TRBV5-4	TRBJ2-3	NA	TRBD2	TGTGCCAGCAGAAACACCGGGACTAGCGGGGGGATGATCACAGATACGCAGTATTTT	CASRNTGTSGGMITDTQYF
TRBV25-1	TRBJ1-6	NA	NA	TGTGCCAGCAGTGAATATAACGGCTTTGGCGCAGGTGGTTCACCCCTCCACTTT	CASSEYNGFGAGGSPLHF
TRBV7-9	TRBJ1-4	NA	TRBD1	TGTGCCAGCAGCTCACAGGGGGCCGGTGAAAAACTGTTTTTT	CASSSQGAGEKLFF
TRBV9	TRBJ1-2	NA	TRBD1	TGTGCCAGCAGCCCCCTCGGGGCCGGGACAGAGTCTCCCACGGGCGGCTACACCTTC	CASSPLGAGTESPTGGYTF
TRBV7-7	TRBJ2-2	NA	NA	TGTGCCAGCAGCCCCCGTCTAGTGTCGGGGACGAACACCGGGGAGCTGTTTTTT	CASSPRLVSGTNTGELFF
TRBV12-3/TRBV12-4	TRBJ1-2	NA	NA	TGTGCCAGCGGATGGGGGGACTATGGCTACACCTTC	CASGWGDYGYTF
TRBV7-2	TRBJ1-2	NA	NA	TGTGCCAGCAGCTTAGACAGGGTCGGCTATGGCTACACCTTC	CASSLDRVGYGYTF
TRBV6-5	TRBJ2-5	NA	NA	TGTGCCTCGGGGGATTTACAGGGGACGGGGACCCAGTACTTC	CASGDLQGTGTQYF
TRBV15	TRBJ1-5	few	TRBD1	TGTGCCACGGGGGACAGGGCAAGGGAGCCCCAGCATTTT	CATGDRAREPQHF
TRBV19	TRBJ2-1	NA	TRBD2	TGTGCCAGTAGGGGACTAGCGGGAGGGTGGGAGCAGTTCTTC	CASRGLAGGWEQFF
TRBV11-2	TRBJ2-7	NA	NA	TGTGCCAGCAGCACGGGACTCTACGAGCAGTACTTC	CASSTGLYEQYF
TRBV18	TRBJ1-1	NA	TRBD1	TGTGCCAGCTCAATTACCAGGGGGAAACCCCAAGCTTTCTTT	CASSITRGKPQAFF
TRBV19	TRBJ2-1	once	TRBD2	TGTGCCAGTACCATAACGACCGGGACTAGCGGATACAATGAGCAGTTCTTC	CASTITTGTSGYNEQFF
TRBV19	TRBJ1-1	NA	TRBD1	TGTGCCAGTAGTATGAGAGGGGGCAGGAACACTGAAGCTTTCTTT	CASSMRGGRNTEAFF
TRBV7-7	TRBJ2-1	NA	TRBD2	TGTGCCAGCAGCCCCCGGGGGGGGTCTTTGGTTCATGAGCAGTTCTTC	CASSPRGGSLVHEQFF
TRBV5-4	TRBJ1-2	once	TRBD1	TGTGCCAGCAGCTCGCTACAGGGGTACACCTTC	CASSSLQGYTF
TRBV7-2	TRBJ2-1	NA	NA	TGTGCCAGCAGCTTAGCCTTCCTTCTCGAGCAGTTCTTC	CASSLAFLLEQFF
TRBV18	TRBJ2-3	NA	NA	TGTGCCAGCTCACCCTCCTGGGGGGGCACAGATACGCAGTATTTT	CASSPSWGGTDTQYF
TRBV3-1/TRBV3-2	TRBJ1-1	NA	NA	TGTGCCAGCAAACAGAACACTGAAGCTTTCTTT	CASKQNTEAFF
TRBV5-1	TRBJ2-2	once	TRBD2	TGCGCCAGCAGCTTGCTAGCGGGGGGGCCAGGGGAGCTGTTTTTT	CASSLLAGGPGELFF
TRBV28	TRBJ1-2	NA	TRBD1	TGTGCCAGCGTGGGAGGCTGGACAGGGGCATATGGCTACACCTTC	CASVGGWTGAYGYTF
TRBV11-2	TRBJ2-1	NA	NA	TGTGCCAGCAATCCTCCGGGTTACAATGAGCAGTTCTTC	CASNPPGYNEQFF
TRBV2	TRBJ2-1	NA	TRBD1	TGTGCCAGCAGGGATTTAGGATGGGAACGGGACAGGGGAGGGAATGAGCAGTTCTTC	CASRDLGWERDRGGNEQFF
TRBV30	TRBJ2-7	few	TRBD1	TGTGCGCTAGACAGGGACAGGACCTACGAGCAGTACTTC	CALDRDRTYEQYF
TRBV2	TRBJ2-5	once	TRBD2	TGTGCCAGCAGCCGAATGCAGGGAGACGGGGGGGAGACCCAGTACTTC	CASSRMQGDGGETQYF
TRBV5-6	TRBJ1-2	NA	TRBD1	TGTGCCAGCACCATAGAAGGGGGCGCCGGCTACACCTTC	CASTIEGGAGYTF
TRBV7-3	TRBJ2-1	few	TRBD2	TGTGCCAGCAGCCTCGTAGCGGGGTCCTACAATGAGCAGTTCTTC	CASSLVAGSYNEQFF
TRBV5-1	TRBJ1-2	NA	TRBD1	TGCGCCAGCAGCCTGGACAGGGTTTATGGCTACACCTTC	CASSLDRVYGYTF
TRBV6-1	TRBJ2-2	once	NA	TGTGCCAGCAGTGACGAGACAGCTTCTCCGGGGGAGCTGTTTTTT	CASSDETASPGELFF
TRBV6-6	TRBJ2-1	NA	TRBD1	TGTGCCAGCAGCCGGGACAGCTCCTACAATGAGCAGTTCTTC	CASSRDSSYNEQFF
TRBV4-3	TRBJ2-3	NA	TRBD2	TGCGCCAGCAGCCAGACTAGCGGTACAGATACGCAGTATTTT	CASSQTSGTDTQYF
TRBV7-3	TRBJ2-3	NA	NA	TGTGCCAGCAGCAATGACCTAGCTGGGACAGATACGCAGTATTTT	CASSNDLAGTDTQYF